Shown below are 14 T cell receptor beta chains from a single sample sequenced in a study of PD-1 blockade in classical Hodgkin lymphoma. Described time point: cycle 4 day 1 (C4D1), after 6 weeks of nivolumab. All the patients suffered relapse after autologous stem cell transplantation, and brentuximab vedotin exposure differed. Produced via immunoSEQ multiplex PCR; TCRdb's table is partial and in-frame only. Among some 100,000 clones, roughly 91% were seen once, and the ten largest hold under 2%. The sample here was peripheral blood mononuclear cells (PBMCs), taken before the fourth cycle of nivolumab. These receptors came from a human donor with classical Hodgkin lymphoma.

This clone appeared once. The genes are TRBV10-3 and TRBJ2-5; weak D call: TRBD2 (6 bases). Trimming removed 4 bases at V and 5 bases at J, with 14 bases between. The V gene's germline CDR1 is ENHRY and CDR2 SYGVKD. The CDR3 runs to 14 residues. DNA of the CDR3: TGTGCCATCAGTGTCGCCGGGGGTGGTGAGACCCAGTACTTC. As protein: CAISVAGGGETQYF.

CDR3 protein: CASSPTGLAKTQYF. The CDR3 coding sequence is TGTGCCAGCAGTCCGACAGGGTTGGCAAAGACCCAGTACTTC. J is TRBJ2-5 and V is TRBV28; 7 bases map to TRBD1. V was clipped by 5 bases and J by 6 bases; unmatched bases: 9. This CDR3 is 14 amino acids long. Germline CDR1 is MDHEN and CDR2 is SYDVKM.

Details on this clone: This sample includes further DNA sequences coding for the same CDR3. V gene TRBV19 combines with J gene TRBJ2-5; D is unresolved. Germline V CDR1 and CDR2: LNHDA, SQIVND (reference sequence). Trimming stripped 2 bases from V and 5 bases from J, with 3 bases between. The length of the CDR3 is 11 residues. CDR3 protein: CASSIRETQYF. The CDR3 DNA follows: TGTGCCAGTAGTATAAGGGAGACCCAGTACTTC.

The J gene is TRBJ2-1, the V gene TRBV9, with 8 nucleotides matching TRBD2. The CDR3 totals 15 residues. Germline V CDR1 and CDR2: SGDLS, YYNGEE. Germline trimming cut 0 bases from V and 5 bases from J; bases unmatched to any gene: 4. CDR3 bases: TGTGCCAGCAGCGTAGCTAGCGGGCAAAACAATGAGCAGTTCTTC. Translating it yields CASSVASGQNNEQFF.

The chain links TRBV18 to TRBJ2-5; D unresolved. This CDR3 has 12 amino acids. CDR1 and CDR2 from the germline V gene are KGHSH and LQKENI. V was shortened by 6 bases and J by 3 bases, with 8 bases between the two germline ends. The CDR3 DNA is TGTGCCAGCTCCCCGGCCAAAGAGACCCAGTACTTC. The encoded protein is CASSPAKETQYF.

This clone occurred once. This chain joins TRBV28 and TRBJ2-2; 9 bases fit TRBD1. V trimming: 1 base; J trimming: 6 bases; junction bases outside the gene matches: 6. The CDR3 spans 16 residues. The germline V gene has CDR1 MDHEN and CDR2 SYDVKM. The CDR3 here is CASSLSQGTGSGELFF. The DNA for the CDR3 is TGTGCCAGCAGTTTATCCCAGGGGACAGGGTCCGGGGAGCTGTTTTTT.

The genes are TRBV6-5 and TRBJ2-7; D is unresolved. Germline CDR1 is MNHEY and CDR2 is SVGAGI. The V gene lost 3 bases and the J gene lost 7 bases, with 10 bases spanning the gap. CDR3 length: 12 residues. The CDR3 loop is CASSYWEGEQYF. The CDR3 DNA sequence: TGTGCCAGCAGTTATTGGGAAGGGGAGCAGTACTTC.

This clone was seen once. V is TRBV6-1 and J is TRBJ2-7; perhaps TRBD2 as D (7 bases). The length of the CDR3 is 15 residues. Germline V gives CDR1 MNHNS, CDR2 SASEGT. The ends were cut back, 3 bases at V and 0 bases at J, with 12 bases in the middle. CDR3 in DNA: TGTGCCAGCAGTGAGGGGGGGGCAGGCTCCTACGAGCAGTACTTC. The encoded protein is CASSEGGAGSYEQYF.

This chain connects TRBV18 to TRBJ2-3; 11 bases are a match to TRBD2. The J segment lost 5 bases and the V segment lost 8 bases, leaving 15 bases of the junction unmatched. Looked up from germline, CDR1 is KGHSH and CDR2 is LQKENI. This CDR3 comprises 17 residues. The CDR3 loop is CASTTGTSGRFLDTQYF. The CDR3 DNA reads as TGTGCCAGCACCACTGGGACTAGCGGCCGCTTTTTAGATACGCAGTATTTT.

This chain links TRBV7-2 with TRBJ1-1; 8 positions agree with TRBD1. With V trimmed by 4 bases and J by 0 bases, 7 bases remained unmatched. CDR3 length: 16 residues. CDR1 and CDR2 (germline): SGHTA, FQGNSA. The CDR3 region is CASSSRRQGMNTEAFF. The CDR3 bases are TGTGCCAGCAGCTCACGAAGACAGGGGATGAACACTGAAGCTTTCTTT.

This chain uses TRBV28 with TRBJ2-2; the D is unclear. This CDR3 is built from 17 residues. V shed 2 bases and J shed 2 bases, with 15 bases lying between them. Germline V gene data show CDR1 as MDHEN and CDR2 as SYDVKM. The CDR3 loop is CASSLPPASLNTGELFF. The CDR3 nucleotides read TGTGCCAGCAGTTTACCCCCGGCCTCCCTCAACACCGGGGAGCTGTTTTTT. The whole variable domain, remainder taken from reference TRBV28 and TRBJ2-2, is DVKVTQSSRYLVKRTGEKVFLECVQDMDHENMFWYRQDPGLGLRLIYFSYDVKMKEKGDIPEGYSVSREKKERFSLILESASTNQTSMYLCASSLPPASLNTGELFFGEGSRLTVL.

The CDR3 nucleotides are TGTGCCAGCGGCCGTCCGCGATCCTACACAGATACGCAGTATTTT. This gives the protein CASGRPRSYTDTQYF. The V gene is TRBV28, the J gene TRBJ2-3, with D unclear. The V gene's germline CDR1 is MDHEN and CDR2 SYDVKM. Trimming removed 8 bases at V and 2 bases at J, with 17 bases between. The length of the CDR3 is 15 residues.

In its sample, this clone was seen once. The chain is built from TRBV5-1 and TRBJ2-6, with no clear D. The V end lost 2 bases, the J end lost 2 bases, and 8 bases lay between the germline ends. The CDR3 sequence is 15 residues long. Germline V gene sequence: CDR1 SGHRS, CDR2 YFSETQ. The CDR3 coding sequence is TGCGCCAGCAGCTTCTCCGGTACTGGGGCCAACGTCCTGACTTTC. It is translated as CASSFSGTGANVLTF.

The CDR3: CASSPPPGHPSDTQYF. As DNA, the CDR3 is TGTGCCAGCAGCCCCCCCCCGGGACATCCGTCAGATACGCAGTATTTT. The rearrangement uses TRBV7-9 and TRBJ2-3; tentative D call: TRBD1 (6 bases). Germline loops: CDR1 SEHNR, CDR2 FQNEAQ (reference sequence). The length of the CDR3 is 16 residues. V gave up 5 bases and J gave up 4 bases, with 19 bases separating them.